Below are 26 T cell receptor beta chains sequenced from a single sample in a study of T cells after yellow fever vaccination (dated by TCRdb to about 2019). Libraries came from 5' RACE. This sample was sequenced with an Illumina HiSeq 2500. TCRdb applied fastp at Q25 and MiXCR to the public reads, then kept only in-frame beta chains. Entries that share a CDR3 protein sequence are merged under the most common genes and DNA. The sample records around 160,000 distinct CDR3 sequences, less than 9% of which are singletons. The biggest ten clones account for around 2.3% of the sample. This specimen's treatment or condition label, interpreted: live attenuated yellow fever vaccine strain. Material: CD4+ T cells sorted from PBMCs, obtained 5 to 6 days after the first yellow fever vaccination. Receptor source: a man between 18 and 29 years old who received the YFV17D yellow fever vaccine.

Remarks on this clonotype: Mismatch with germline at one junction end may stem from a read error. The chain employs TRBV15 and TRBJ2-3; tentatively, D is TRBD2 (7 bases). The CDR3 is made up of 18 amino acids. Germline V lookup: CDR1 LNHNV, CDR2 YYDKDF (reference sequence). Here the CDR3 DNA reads TGTGCCACCAGCGGAGATACTCTAAGGGGGGGAAACACAGATACGCAGTATTTT. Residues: CATSGDTLRGGNTDTQYF.

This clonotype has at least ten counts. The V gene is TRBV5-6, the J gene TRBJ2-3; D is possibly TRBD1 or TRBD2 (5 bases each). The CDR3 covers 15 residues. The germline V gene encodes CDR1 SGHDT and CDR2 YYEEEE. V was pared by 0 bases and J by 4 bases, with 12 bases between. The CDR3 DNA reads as TGTGCCAGCAGCTTGGTTTCGGGGCACGCAGATACGCAGTATTTT. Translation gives CASSLVSGHADTQYF.

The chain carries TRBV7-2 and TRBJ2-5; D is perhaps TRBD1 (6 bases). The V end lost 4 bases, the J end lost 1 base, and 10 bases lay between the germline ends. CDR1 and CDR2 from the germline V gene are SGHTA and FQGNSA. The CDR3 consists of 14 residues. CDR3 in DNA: TGTGCCAGCAGCTATACAGGGATCCAAGAGACCCAGTACTTC. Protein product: CASSYTGIQETQYF.

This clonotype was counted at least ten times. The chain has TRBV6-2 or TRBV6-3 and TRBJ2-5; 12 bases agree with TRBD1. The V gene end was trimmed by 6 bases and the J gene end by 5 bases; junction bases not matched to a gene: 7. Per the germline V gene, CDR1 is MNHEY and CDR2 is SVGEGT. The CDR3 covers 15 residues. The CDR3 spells CASSPGQGAWETQYF. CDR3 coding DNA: TGTGCCAGCAGCCCGGGACAGGGGGCATGGGAGACCCAGTACTTC.

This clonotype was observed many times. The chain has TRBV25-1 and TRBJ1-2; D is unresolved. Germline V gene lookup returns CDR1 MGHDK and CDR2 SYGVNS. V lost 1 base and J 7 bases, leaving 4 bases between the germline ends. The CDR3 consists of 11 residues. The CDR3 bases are TGTGCCAGCAGTGAATGGAGTGGCTACACCTTC. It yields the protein CASSEWSGYTF.

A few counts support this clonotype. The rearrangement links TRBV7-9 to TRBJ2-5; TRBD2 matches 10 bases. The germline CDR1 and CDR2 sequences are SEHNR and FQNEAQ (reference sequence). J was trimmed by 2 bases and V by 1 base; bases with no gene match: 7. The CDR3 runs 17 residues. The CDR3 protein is CASSLGILAGDQETQYF. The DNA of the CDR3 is TGTGCCAGCAGCTTAGGAATCCTAGCGGGGGATCAAGAGACCCAGTACTTC.

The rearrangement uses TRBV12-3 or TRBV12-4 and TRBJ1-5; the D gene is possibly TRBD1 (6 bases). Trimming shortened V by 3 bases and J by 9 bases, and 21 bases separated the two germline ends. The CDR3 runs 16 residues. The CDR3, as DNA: TGTGCCAGCAGTTTTGTTAGGGGGGCCCCGGTATGGCCCCAGCATTTT. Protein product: CASSFVRGAPVWPQHF.

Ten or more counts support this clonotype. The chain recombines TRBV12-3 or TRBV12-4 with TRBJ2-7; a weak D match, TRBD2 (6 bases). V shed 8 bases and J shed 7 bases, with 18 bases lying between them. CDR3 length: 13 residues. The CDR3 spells CASAPGAAGEQYF. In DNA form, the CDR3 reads TGTGCCAGCGCTCCCGGGGCGGCGGGGGAGCAGTACTTC.

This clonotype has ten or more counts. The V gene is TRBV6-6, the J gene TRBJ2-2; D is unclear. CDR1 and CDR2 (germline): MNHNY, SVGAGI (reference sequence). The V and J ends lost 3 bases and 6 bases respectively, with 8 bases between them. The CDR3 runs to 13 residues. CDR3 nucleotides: TGTGCCAGCAGTTATCTTACAGCCGGGGAGCTGTTTTTT. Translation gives CASSYLTAGELFF.

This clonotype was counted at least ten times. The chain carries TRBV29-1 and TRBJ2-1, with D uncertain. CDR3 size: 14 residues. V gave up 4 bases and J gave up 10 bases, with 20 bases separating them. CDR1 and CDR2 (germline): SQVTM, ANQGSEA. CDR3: CSVAEGWAAGEQFF. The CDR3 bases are TGCAGCGTTGCTGAAGGGTGGGCGGCTGGAGAGCAGTTCTTC.

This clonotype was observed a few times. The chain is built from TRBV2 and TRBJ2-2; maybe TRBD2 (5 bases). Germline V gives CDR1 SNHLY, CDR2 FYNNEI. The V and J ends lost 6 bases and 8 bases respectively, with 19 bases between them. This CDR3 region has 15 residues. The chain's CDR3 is CASSPPGRWTGELFF. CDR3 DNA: TGTGCCAGCAGCCCCCCGGGCCGGTGGACTGGGGAGCTGTTTTTT. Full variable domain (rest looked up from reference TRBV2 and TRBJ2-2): EPEVTQTPSHQVTQMGQEVILRCVPISNHLYFYWYRQILGQKVEFLVSFYNNEISEKSEIFDDQFSVERPDGSNFTLKIRSTKLEDSAMYFCASSPPGRWTGELFFGEGSRLTVL.

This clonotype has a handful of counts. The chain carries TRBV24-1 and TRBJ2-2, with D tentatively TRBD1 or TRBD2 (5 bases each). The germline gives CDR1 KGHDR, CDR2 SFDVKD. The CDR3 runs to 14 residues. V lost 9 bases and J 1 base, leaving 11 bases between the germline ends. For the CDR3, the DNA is TGTGCCACCCGGGGACGGCTGAACACCGGGGAGCTGTTTTTT. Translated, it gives CATRGRLNTGELFF.

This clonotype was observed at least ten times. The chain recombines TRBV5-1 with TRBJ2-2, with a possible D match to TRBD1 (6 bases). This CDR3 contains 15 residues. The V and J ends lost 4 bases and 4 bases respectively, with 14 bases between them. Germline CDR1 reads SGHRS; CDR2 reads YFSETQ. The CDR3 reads CASSTSTGRTGELFF. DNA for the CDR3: TGCGCCAGCAGCACTTCGACAGGACGCACCGGGGAGCTGTTTTTT.

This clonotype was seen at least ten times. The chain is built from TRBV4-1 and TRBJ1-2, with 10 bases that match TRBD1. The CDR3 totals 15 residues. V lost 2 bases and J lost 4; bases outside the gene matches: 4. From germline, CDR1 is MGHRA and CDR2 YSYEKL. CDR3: CASSQTTGGTYGYTF. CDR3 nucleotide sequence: TGCGCCAGCAGCCAAACGACAGGGGGCACCTATGGCTACACCTTC.

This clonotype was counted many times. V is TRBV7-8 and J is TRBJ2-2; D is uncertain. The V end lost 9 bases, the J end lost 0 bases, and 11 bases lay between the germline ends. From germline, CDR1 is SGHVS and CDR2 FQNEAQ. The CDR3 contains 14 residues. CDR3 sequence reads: CASRTSANTGELFF. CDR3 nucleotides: TGTGCCAGTCGTACGAGCGCGAACACCGGGGAGCTGTTTTTT. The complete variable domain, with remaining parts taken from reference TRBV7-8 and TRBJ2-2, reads GAGVSQSPRYKVAKRGQDVALRCDPISGHVSLFWYQQALGQGPEFLTYFQNEAQLDKSGLPSDRFFAERPEGSVSTLKIQRTQQEDSAVYLCASRTSANTGELFFGEGSRLTVL.

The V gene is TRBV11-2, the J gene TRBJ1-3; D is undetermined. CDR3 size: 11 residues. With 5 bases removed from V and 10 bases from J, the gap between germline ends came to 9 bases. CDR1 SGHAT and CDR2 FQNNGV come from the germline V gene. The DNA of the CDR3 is TGTGCCAGCAGCGCAGCTACTACCATATATTTT. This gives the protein CASSAATTIYF. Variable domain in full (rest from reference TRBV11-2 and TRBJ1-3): EAGVAQSPRYKIIEKRQSVAFWCNPISGHATLYWYQQILGQGPKLLIQFQNNGVVDDSQLPKDRFSAERLKGVDSTLKIQPAKLEDSAVYLCASSAATTIYFGEGSWLTVV.

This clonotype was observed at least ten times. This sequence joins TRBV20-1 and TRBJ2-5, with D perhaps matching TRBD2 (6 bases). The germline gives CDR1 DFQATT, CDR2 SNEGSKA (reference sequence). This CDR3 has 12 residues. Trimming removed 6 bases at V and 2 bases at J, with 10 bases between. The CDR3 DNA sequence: TGCAGTGCCAAAGGACTACAAGAGACCCAGTACTTC. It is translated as CSAKGLQETQYF.

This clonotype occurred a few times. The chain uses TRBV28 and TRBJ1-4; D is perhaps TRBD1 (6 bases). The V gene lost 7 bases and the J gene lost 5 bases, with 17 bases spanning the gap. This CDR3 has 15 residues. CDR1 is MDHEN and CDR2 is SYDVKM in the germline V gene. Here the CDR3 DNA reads TGTGCCAGCACCCGGACGGGACATCTCAATGAAAAACTGTTTTTT. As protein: CASTRTGHLNEKLFF.

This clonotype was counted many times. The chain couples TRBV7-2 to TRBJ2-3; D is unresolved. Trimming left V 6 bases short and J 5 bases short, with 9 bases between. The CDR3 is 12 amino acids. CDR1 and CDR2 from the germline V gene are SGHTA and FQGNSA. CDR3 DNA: TGTGCCAGCAGTTTTAGAGAAGATACGCAGTATTTT. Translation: CASSFREDTQYF.

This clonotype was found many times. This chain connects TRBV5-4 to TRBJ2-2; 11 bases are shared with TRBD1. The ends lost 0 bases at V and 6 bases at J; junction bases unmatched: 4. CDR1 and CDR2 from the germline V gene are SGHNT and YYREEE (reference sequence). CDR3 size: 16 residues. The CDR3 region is CASSLADRGPSGELFF. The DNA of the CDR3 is TGTGCCAGCAGCTTGGCGGACAGGGGGCCATCCGGGGAGCTGTTTTTT.

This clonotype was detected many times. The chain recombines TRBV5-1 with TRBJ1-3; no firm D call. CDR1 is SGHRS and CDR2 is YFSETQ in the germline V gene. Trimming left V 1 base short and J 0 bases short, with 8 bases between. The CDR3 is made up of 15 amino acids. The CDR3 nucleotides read TGCGCCAGCAGCTTGTCGGCGAACTCTGGAAACACCATATATTTT. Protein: CASSLSANSGNTIYF.

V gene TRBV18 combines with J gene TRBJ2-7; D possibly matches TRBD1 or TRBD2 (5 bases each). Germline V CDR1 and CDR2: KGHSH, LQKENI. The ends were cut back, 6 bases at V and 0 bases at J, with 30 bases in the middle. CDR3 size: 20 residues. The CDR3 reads CASSTTGTAPSNQSSYEQYV. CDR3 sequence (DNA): TGTGCCAGCTCGACTACCGGGACGGCCCCATCTAACCAGAGCTCCTACGAGCAGTACGTC.

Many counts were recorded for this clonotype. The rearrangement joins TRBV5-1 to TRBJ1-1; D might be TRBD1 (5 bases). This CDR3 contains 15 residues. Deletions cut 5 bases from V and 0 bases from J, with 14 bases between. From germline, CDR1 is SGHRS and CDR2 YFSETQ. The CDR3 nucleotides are TGCGCCAGCAGTATGGGACGGGCCATGAACACTGAAGCTTTCTTT. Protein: CASSMGRAMNTEAFF.

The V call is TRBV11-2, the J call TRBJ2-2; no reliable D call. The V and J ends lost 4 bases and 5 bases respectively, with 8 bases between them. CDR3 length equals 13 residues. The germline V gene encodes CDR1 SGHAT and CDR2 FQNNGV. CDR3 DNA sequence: TGTGCCAGCAGCTACCTAGAAACCGGGGAGCTGTTTTTT. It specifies CASSYLETGELFF.

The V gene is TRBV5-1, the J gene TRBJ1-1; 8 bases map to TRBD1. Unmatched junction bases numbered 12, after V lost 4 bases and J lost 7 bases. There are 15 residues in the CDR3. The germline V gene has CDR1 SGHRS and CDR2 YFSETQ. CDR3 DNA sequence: TGCGCCAGCAGCCCAGCGAGACAGGGGCCCGGTGAAGCTTTCTTT. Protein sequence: CASSPARQGPGEAFF. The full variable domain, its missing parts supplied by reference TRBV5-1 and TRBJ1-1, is KAGVTQTPRYLIKTRGQQVTLSCSPISGHRSVSWYQQTPGQGLQFLFEYFSETQRNKGNFPGRFSGRQFSNSRSEMNVSTLELGDSALYLCASSPARQGPGEAFFGQGTRLTVV.

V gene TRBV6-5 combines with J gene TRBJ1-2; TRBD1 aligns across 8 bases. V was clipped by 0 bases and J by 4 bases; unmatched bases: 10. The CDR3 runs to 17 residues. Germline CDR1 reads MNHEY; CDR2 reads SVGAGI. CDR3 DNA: TGTGCCAGCAGTTACTCGATTTACGGGACAGGACGCTATGGCTACACCTTC. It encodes CASSYSIYGTGRYGYTF.